The clone carrying this T cell receptor (beta chain) was counted only a few times. Its antigen is as yet unknown. The sample comes from a study of cytomegalovirus exposure and HLA in healthy donors. Study-wide results and limits: Later analysis demonstrated an association between a missense DCLRE1C variant and TCR beta V- and J-gene trimming.

The PCR had 60 Vbeta and 13 Jbeta primers. The data were produced by immunoSEQ multiplex PCR, yet TCRdb's version contains in-frame clones alone and is incomplete. Among tens of thousands of clones, about 74% were seen once, and the ten largest hold over 5%. Donors were ostensibly healthy at sampling, although undocumented immune exposures were probable. The sequencing input was PBMCs. The source of this sequence is a woman aged 45-60 years in good health and CMV-seropositive.

The CDR3 DNA sequence: TGTGCCGTAAGCTTAGCGAACACTGAAGCTTTCTTT. The encoded protein is CAVSLANTEAFF. This chain links TRBV10-3 with TRBJ1-1; no firm D call. CDR1 is ENHRY, CDR2 SYGVKD, per germline. This CDR3 spans 12 amino acids. Trimming pared 11 bases from V and 1 base from J, leaving 11 bases between.